This section outlines one T cell receptor (beta chain) sequence together with its context. The data originate from a study of blood T cell repertoires in COVID-19. CDR1 LGHNA and CDR2 YSLEER come from the germline V gene. The junction had 17 bases not matched to a gene; V was cut back by 4 bases and J by 0 bases. The CDR3 runs to 20 residues. This table comes from immunoSEQ multiplex PCR, and its TCRdb copy is limited to in-frame clones, with some not included. Among fewer than 120,000 clones listed, around 79% were seen once. The chain is built from TRBV4-3 and TRBJ1-4, with 7 bases aligning to TRBD1. The sequencing sample was made of peripheral blood. The receptor comes from an elderly woman with active or convalescent COVID-19. The CDR3 loop is CASSPYPLTGKFATNEKLFF. The CDR3 nucleotides are TGCGCCAGCAGCCCCTACCCTCTGACAGGGAAATTTGCAACTAATGAAAAACTGTTTTTT.